This section outlines one TCR beta chain sequence together with its context. The data were produced by immunoSEQ multiplex PCR, yet TCRdb's version contains in-frame clones alone and is incomplete. The sample holds 150,000 or so clones, around 80% seen once. Per germline, CDR1 SGHRS and CDR2 YFSETQ. V gave up 4 bases and J gave up 3 bases; unmatched junction bases: 13. The CDR3 has 17 residues. This entry is derived from a study of blood T cell repertoires in COVID-19. This rearrangement joins TRBV5-1 to TRBJ1-2; the match to TRBD1 covers 9 bases. Sequences were obtained from peripheral blood. The source of this sequence is a human donor in a cohort sampled during active COVID-19. The CDR3 DNA sequence: TGCGCCAGCAGCAGAACAGGGGGCGGTTCACTAGACTATGGCTACACCTTC. Translation: CASSRTGGGSLDYGYTF. Complete variable domain (other parts from reference TRBV5-1 and TRBJ1-2): KAGVTQTPRYLIKTRGQQVTLSCSPISGHRSVSWYQQTPGQGLQFLFEYFSETQRNKGNFPGRFSGRQFSNSRSEMNVSTLELGDSALYLCASSRTGGGSLDYGYTFGSGTRLTVV.